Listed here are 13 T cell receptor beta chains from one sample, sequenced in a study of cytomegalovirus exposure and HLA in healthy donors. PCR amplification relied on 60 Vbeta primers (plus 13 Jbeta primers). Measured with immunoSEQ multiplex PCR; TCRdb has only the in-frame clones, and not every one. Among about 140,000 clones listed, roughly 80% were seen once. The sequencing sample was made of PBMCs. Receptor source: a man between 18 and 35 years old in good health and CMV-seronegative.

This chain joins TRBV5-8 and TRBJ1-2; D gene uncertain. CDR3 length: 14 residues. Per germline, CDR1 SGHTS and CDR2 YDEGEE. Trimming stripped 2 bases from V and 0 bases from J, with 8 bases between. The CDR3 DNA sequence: TGTGCCAGCAGCTTCTATATAGCTAACTATGGCTACACCTTC. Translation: CASSFYIANYGYTF. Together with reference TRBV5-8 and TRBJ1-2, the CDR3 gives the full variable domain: EAGVTQSPTHLIKTRGQQATLRCSPISGHTSVYWYQQALGLGLQFLLWYDEGEERNRGNFPPRFSGRQFPNYSSELNVNALELEDSALYLCASSFYIANYGYTFGSGTRLTVV.

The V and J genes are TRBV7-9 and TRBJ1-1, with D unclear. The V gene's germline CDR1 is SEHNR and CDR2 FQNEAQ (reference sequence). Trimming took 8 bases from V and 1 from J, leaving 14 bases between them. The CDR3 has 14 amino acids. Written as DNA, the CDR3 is TGTGCCAGCGAAAAGAAGGCTAGGAACACTGAAGCTTTCTTT. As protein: CASEKKARNTEAFF.

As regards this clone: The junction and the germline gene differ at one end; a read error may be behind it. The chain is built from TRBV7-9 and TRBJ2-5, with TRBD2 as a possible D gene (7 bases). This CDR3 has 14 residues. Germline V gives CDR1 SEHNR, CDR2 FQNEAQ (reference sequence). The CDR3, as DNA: TGTTCCAGCAGCGGGCGCAGGGGAGGGGAGACCCAGTACTTC. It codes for CSSSGRRGGETQYF.

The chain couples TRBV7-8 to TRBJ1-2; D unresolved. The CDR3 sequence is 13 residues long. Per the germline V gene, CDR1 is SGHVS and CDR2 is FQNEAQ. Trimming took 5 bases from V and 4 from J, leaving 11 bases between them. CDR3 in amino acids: CASSIGGPYGYTF. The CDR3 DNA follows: TGTGCCAGCAGCATCGGAGGGCCCTATGGCTACACCTTC. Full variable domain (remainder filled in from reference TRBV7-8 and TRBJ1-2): GAGVSQSPRYKVAKRGQDVALRCDPISGHVSLFWYQQALGQGPEFLTYFQNEAQLDKSGLPSDRFFAERPEGSVSTLKIQRTQQEDSAVYLCASSIGGPYGYTFGSGTRLTVV.

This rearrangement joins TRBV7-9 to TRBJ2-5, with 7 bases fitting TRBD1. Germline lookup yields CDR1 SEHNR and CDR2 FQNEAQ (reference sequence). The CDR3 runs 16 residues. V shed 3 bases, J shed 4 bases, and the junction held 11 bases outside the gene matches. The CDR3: CASSFDRVAGGETQYF. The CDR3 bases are TGTGCCAGCAGCTTCGACAGGGTCGCCGGTGGAGAGACCCAGTACTTC.

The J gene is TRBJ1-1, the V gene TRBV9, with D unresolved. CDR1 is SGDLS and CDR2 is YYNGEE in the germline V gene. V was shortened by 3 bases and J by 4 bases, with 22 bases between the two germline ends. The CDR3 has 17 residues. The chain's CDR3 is CASSGGVFGSAGTEAFF. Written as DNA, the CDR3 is TGTGCCAGCAGCGGTGGTGTCTTCGGGTCAGCTGGCACTGAAGCTTTCTTT.

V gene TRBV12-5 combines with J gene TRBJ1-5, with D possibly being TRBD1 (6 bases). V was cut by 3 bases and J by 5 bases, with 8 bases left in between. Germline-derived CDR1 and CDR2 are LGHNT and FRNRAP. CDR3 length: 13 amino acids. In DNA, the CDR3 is TGTGCTAGTGGTTTTAAGGGGGATCAGCCCCAGCATTTT. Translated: CASGFKGDQPQHF.

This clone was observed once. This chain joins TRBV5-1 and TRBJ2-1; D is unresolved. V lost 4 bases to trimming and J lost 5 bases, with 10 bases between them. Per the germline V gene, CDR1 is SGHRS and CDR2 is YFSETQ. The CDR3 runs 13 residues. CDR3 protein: CASSGDLNNEQFF. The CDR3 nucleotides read TGCGCCAGCAGCGGCGACTTAAACAATGAGCAGTTCTTC.

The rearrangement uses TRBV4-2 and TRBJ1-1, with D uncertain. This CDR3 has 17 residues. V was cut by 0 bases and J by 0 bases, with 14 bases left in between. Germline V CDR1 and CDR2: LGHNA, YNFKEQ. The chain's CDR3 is CASSQDWAVTMNTEAFF. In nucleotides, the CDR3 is TGTGCCAGCAGCCAAGATTGGGCAGTCACCATGAACACTGAAGCTTTCTTT.

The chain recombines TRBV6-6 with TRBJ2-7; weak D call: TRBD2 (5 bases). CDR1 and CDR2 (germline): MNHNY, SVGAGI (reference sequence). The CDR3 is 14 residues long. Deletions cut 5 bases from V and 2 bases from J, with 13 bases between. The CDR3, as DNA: TGTGCCAGCAGTCCTGGACTGGCTCCCTACGAGCAGTACTTC. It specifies CASSPGLAPYEQYF.

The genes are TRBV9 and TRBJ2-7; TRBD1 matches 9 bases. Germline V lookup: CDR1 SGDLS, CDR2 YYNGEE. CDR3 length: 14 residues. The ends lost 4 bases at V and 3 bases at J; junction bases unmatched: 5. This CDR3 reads CASSPGQGFYEQYF. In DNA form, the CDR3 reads TGTGCCAGCAGCCCGGGACAGGGTTTCTACGAGCAGTACTTC.

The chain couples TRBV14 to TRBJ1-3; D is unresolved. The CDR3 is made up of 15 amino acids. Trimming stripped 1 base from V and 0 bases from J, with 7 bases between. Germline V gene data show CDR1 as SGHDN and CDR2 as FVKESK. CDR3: CASSQVVASGNTIYF. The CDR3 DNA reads TGTGCCAGCAGCCAAGTGGTAGCCTCTGGAAACACCATATATTTT. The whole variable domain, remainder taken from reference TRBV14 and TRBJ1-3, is EAGVTQFPSHSVIEKGQTVTLRCDPISGHDNLYWYRRVMGKEIKFLLHFVKESKQDESGMPNNRFLAERTGGTYSTLKVQPAELEDSGVYFCASSQVVASGNTIYFGEGSWLTVV.

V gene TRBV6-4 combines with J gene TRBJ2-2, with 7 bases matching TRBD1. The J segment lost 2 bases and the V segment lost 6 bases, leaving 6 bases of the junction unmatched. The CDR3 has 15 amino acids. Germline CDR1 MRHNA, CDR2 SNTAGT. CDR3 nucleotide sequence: TGTGCCAGCAGCGATGGGACAGTTAACACCGGGGAGCTGTTTTTT. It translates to CASSDGTVNTGELFF.